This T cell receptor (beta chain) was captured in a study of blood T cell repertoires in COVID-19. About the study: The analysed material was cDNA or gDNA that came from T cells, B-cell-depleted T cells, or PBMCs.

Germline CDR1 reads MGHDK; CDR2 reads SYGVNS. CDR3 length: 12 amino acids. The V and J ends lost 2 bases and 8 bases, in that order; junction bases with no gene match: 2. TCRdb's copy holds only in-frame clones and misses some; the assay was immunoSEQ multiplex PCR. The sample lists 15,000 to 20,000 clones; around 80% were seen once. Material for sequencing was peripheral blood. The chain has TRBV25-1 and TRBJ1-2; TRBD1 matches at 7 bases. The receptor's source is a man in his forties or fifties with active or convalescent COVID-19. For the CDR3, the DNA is TGTGCCAGCAGTGAACAGGGGGTCGGCTACACCTTC. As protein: CASSEQGVGYTF.